This T cell receptor (beta chain) stems from a study of response to subunit inactivated influenza vaccine. General study points: That few new T cells are recruited by each seasonal influenza vaccination was the authors' suggestion.

As to this clonotype: The target antigen is unknown.

V was shortened by 8 bases and J by 2 bases, with 12 bases between the two germline ends. The CDR3 consists of 13 residues. Germline assignment: CDR1 MNHNS and CDR2 SASEGT. TCRdb ran MiXCR on the RT-PCR reads and lists one entry per CDR3 protein. The repertoire holds 700,000 to 800,000 distinct CDR3 sequences, with less than 20% as singletons. This clonotype was obtained from a man aged 50 or older who received an inactivated influenza vaccine. The sample here was PBMCs from blood, taken around 5 days after vaccination. The rearrangement links TRBV6-1 to TRBJ1-2, with D possibly matching TRBD1 (6 bases). The CDR3 sequence: CASRTASNYGYTF. In DNA, the CDR3 is TGTGCCAGCCGGACAGCCAGCAACTATGGCTACACCTTC.